The clone carrying this T cell receptor beta chain was detected ten times or more. Its antigen is currently unknown. This sample was included in a study of CD8 T cells in ankylosing spondylitis. The V and J ends lost 1 base and 0 bases, in that order; junction bases with no gene match: 1. Germline-derived CDR1 and CDR2 are SGHTA and FQGNSA. There are 15 residues in the CDR3. The study's findings and limits: Ankylosing spondylitis blood seemed to carry a telltale TCR beta motif made of roughly 8 highly homologous variants. With a CD8+ phenotype, disease-linked clones were relatively rare in peripheral blood.

TCRdb reanalysed the 5' RACE reads using MiXCR and keeps one entry per CDR3 protein. The data hold 330,000 or so distinct CDR3 sequences, with 7.5% to 9% observed a single time. The sequence was collected from a male donor with ankylosing spondylitis. Material for sequencing was blood, either unsorted or a sorted T cell fraction (not recorded which). The chain couples TRBV7-2 to TRBJ2-3, with 7 bases matching TRBD2. The CDR3 DNA reads TGTGCCAGCAGCTTAGTTAGCGGGAGCACAGATACGCAGTATTTT. Protein product: CASSLVSGSTDTQYF.